This entry describes one T cell receptor (beta chain). This specimen comes from a study of shared clonotypes between healthy human individuals. TCRdb's table, derived via immunoSEQ multiplex PCR, lists solely in-frame clones and lacks some. The sample has some 2 million clones; about 95% are singletons. The CDR3 has 12 residues. CDR1 is LNHDA, CDR2 SQIVND, per germline (reference sequence). With 6 bases removed from V and 6 bases from J, the gap between germline ends came to 11 bases. Terminally differentiated effector memory CD45RA+ cells were excluded from the naive CD8 cells, which were CD45RO-negative and positively selected for CCR7. Within Nashville, Tennessee resided all donors, each a Caucasian adult.

The chain uses TRBV19 and TRBJ1-2; no definite D call. Sequencing was done on a sample of naive CD8+ T cells sorted from blood. This TCR was sampled from a man between 18 and 35 years old in good health. This CDR3 is CASSPINDGYTF. The CDR3 region has the DNA TGTGCCAGTAGCCCGATCAACGATGGCTACACCTTC.